This T cell receptor (beta chain) was sequenced in a study of regulatory T cells in long-lasting Graves disease. Arm-PCR of CDR3 regions and iRepertoire HTBI primers were the basis on which TCR beta libraries were built. TCRdb redid the calling of the multiplex PCR reads with MiXCR, one entry per CDR3 protein. This sample has around 450,000 distinct CDR3 sequences, with about 17% found just once. Time point defined: newly diagnosed GD, antithyroid drugs for less than 3 months. PBMC RNA served as the TCR library source. The authors drew patients from an endocrinology department in Xi'an, China. Separately, the same data were catalogued under a study of T cells in Graves' hyperthyroidism and ophthalmopathy.

The sequence was collected from a man aged 35 to 55 with Graves disease. Specimen: peripheral blood mononuclear cells (PBMCs), collected at new diagnosis, from a patient treated with antithyroid drugs.

The CDR3 spells CASSDYFSGNTEAFF. The CDR3, as DNA: TGTGCCAGCAGTGACTACTTCTCTGGAAACACTGAAGCTTTCTTT. The chain recombines TRBV2 with TRBJ1-1; D unresolved. The V and J ends lost 3 bases and 2 bases respectively, with 13 bases between them. Per the germline V gene, CDR1 is SNHLY and CDR2 is FYNNEI. The CDR3 has 15 residues.